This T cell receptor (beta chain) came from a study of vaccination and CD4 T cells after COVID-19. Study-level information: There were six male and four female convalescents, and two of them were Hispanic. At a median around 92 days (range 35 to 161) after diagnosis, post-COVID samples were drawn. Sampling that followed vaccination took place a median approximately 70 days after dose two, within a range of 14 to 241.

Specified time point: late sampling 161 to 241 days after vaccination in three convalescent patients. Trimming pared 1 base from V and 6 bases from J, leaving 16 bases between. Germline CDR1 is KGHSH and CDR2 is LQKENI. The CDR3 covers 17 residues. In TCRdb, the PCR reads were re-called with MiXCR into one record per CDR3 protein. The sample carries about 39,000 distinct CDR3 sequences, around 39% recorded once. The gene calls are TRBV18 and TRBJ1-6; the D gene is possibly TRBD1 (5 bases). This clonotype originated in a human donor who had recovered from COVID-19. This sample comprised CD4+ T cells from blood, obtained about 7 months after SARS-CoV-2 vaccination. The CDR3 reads CASSPRGTYGANSPLHF. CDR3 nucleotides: TGTGCCAGCTCACCACGGGGGACCTATGGGGCTAATTCACCCCTCCACTTT.